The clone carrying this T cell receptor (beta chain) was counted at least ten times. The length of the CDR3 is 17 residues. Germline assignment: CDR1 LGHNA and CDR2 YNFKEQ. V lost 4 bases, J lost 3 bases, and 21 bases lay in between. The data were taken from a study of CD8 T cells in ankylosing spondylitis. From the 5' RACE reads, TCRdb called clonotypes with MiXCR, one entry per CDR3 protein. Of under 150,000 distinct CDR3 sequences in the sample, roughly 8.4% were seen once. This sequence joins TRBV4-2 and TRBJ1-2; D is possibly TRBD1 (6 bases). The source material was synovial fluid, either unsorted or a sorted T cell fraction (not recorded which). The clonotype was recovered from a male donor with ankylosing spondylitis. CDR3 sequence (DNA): TGTGCCAGCAGCCGTCAGGTCCGATCCTCAGGGGACTATGGCTACACCTTC. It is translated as CASSRQVRSSGDYGYTF.